Below are 2 T cell receptor beta chains sequenced from a single sample in a study of blood T cell repertoires in COVID-19. The protocol was immunoSEQ multiplex PCR, while the TCRdb copy is restricted to in-frame clones and leaves out a portion. Counted here are around 290,000 clones, over 75% occurring once; the ten biggest clones make up roughly 1.1%. Sequenced: PBMCs or T cells enriched from blood (not recorded which). These TCRs come from a woman aged 25 to 39 who had recovered from COVID-19.

The V call is TRBV24-1, the J call TRBJ2-7, with 7 bases lining up with TRBD1. J was trimmed by 7 bases and V by 0 bases; bases with no gene match: 8. The CDR3 loop spans 15 amino acids. CDR1 KGHDR and CDR2 SFDVKD come from the germline V gene. This chain's CDR3 is CATSDLRWAQGEQYF. CDR3 nucleotides: TGTGCCACCAGTGATTTGCGCTGGGCACAGGGGGAGCAGTACTTC.

This rearrangement joins TRBV28 to TRBJ2-7; 12 bases are a match to TRBD2. This CDR3 region has 18 residues. Germline loops: CDR1 MDHEN, CDR2 SYDVKM. V lost 4 bases and J lost 3; bases outside the gene matches: 13. For the CDR3, the DNA is TGTGCCAGCAGTTCCACAAAAAGACTAGCGGGAGTAGTCTACGAGCAGTACTTC. Translation: CASSSTKRLAGVVYEQYF.